The count of the clone carrying this T cell receptor (beta chain) is one. The CDR3 runs to 16 residues. The V gene end was trimmed by 7 bases and the J gene end by 1 base; junction bases not matched to a gene: 9. Germline V gene data show CDR1 as LNHDA and CDR2 as SQIVND (reference sequence). The source of the sample is a study of blood T cell repertoires in COVID-19. Study-level background: The study drew acute and convalescent COVID-19 samples from the United States, Italy and Spain.

The study assigned cohorts using participant-reported clinical history. Recovery meant two consecutive negative NP/OP PCR tests, professional clearance, or resolved symptoms. In the authors' workflow: Reference gene primer amplification gave estimated nucleated cell counts. Sequencing used immunoSEQ multiplex PCR; TCRdb keeps in-frame clones, though not all of them. That table furnishes V, J and clone size, whereas the DNA furnished D and trimming. The sample includes more than 350,000 clones, about 83% of them seen just once. The V call is TRBV19, the J call TRBJ2-2; 7 bases map to TRBD1. The sequence came from a woman in her 50s who had recovered from COVID-19. Sequenced: PBMCs or T cells enriched from blood (not recorded which). The CDR3 coding sequence is TGTGCCAGTATGCCCTTGAGGGGGCGGAACACCGGGGAGCTGTTTTTT. Translated: CASMPLRGRNTGELFF. The variable domain in full, with the rest retrieved from reference TRBV19 and TRBJ2-2, is DGGITQSPKYLFRKEGQNVTLSCEQNLNHDAMYWYRQDPGQGLRLIYYSQIVNDFQKGDIAEGYSVSREKKESFPLTVTSAQKNPTAFYLCASMPLRGRNTGELFFGEGSRLTVL.